The rows below give T cell receptor beta chains drawn from one sample of a study of cytomegalovirus exposure and HLA in healthy donors. Profiling relied on immunoSEQ multiplex PCR, and the TCRdb table lists in-frame clones only, not all of them. Here the sample spans 110,000 to 150,000 clones, almost 80% being singletons. What was sequenced was PBMCs. Source of these receptors: a woman aged 30 to 39 in good health and CMV-seronegative. Each CDR3 is given with its conserved first and last residue. D genes are given only for firm matches. Part of the rows lack a size; the others show once, few, many or a class for expanded clones.

J gene	V gene	clone size	D gene	CDR3 DNA	CDR3 protein
TRBJ1-5	TRBV5-1	-	TRBD1	TGCGCCAGCAGCTTGGAGGCCAGGGGGCTCGGTCAGCCCCAGCATTTT	CASSLEARGLGQPQHF
TRBJ2-7	TRBV9	-	TRBD2	TGTGCCAGCAGCGTATCCCCTAGCGGGGGGGCCCTGTACGAGCAGTACTTC	CASSVSPSGGALYEQYF
TRBJ2-7	TRBV28	-	TRBD1	TGTGCCAGCAGTCCACCGGGACAGTCCCCCGAGCAGTACTTC	CASSPPGQSPEQYF
TRBJ2-7	TRBV9	-	TRBD2	TGTGCCAGCAGCCCCGGGGGGCCCGGGACTAGCGTCGAGCAGTACTTC	CASSPGGPGTSVEQYF
TRBJ1-1	TRBV29-1	-	-	TGCAGCGTGGGGGACGCCGGGGGGGTGAACACTGAAGCTTTCTTT	CSVGDAGGVNTEAFF
TRBJ1-1	TRBV6-5	-	TRBD1	TGTGCCAGCAGTTTGGGCAGGGGGGCCACTGAAGCTTTCTTT	CASSLGRGATEAFF
TRBJ1-1	TRBV9	-	TRBD1	TGTGCCAGCAGCGCCTCGGGACAGGGATACACTGAAGCTTTCTTT	CASSASGQGYTEAFF
TRBJ1-1	TRBV4-1	-	-	TGCGCCAGCAGCTACCGGGACACGGACACTGAAGCTTTCTTT	CASSYRDTDTEAFF
TRBJ2-5	TRBV7-9	-	-	TGTGCCAGCAGCTTAGAAGCCCTAGAGACCCAGTACTTC	CASSLEALETQYF
TRBJ2-3	TRBV5-4	-	-	TGTGCCAGCAGCTTAGGCGCGGCCTACACAGATACGCAGTATTTT	CASSLGAAYTDTQYF
TRBJ2-2	TRBV7-7	once	TRBD2	TGTGCCAGCAGCTTGGGGGGGATAGCCGGGGAGCTGTTTTTT	CASSLGGIAGELFF
TRBJ1-2	TRBV5-1	-	TRBD1	TGCGCCAGCAGCCCCCTGGACAGGGGGGAATATGGCTACACCTTC	CASSPLDRGEYGYTF
TRBJ1-3	TRBV5-1	-	TRBD1	TGCGCCAGCAGCCATGGACAGGGATCTGGAAACACCATATATTTT	CASSHGQGSGNTIYF
TRBJ2-3	TRBV6-1	-	-	TGTGCCAGCAGTGAACTCCTGGGCGATACGCAGTATTTT	CASSELLGDTQYF
TRBJ1-3	TRBV29-1	-	-	TGCAGCGTCGTAGCGGGTGGAGGAAACACCATATATTTT	CSVVAGGGNTIYF
TRBJ1-1	TRBV27	-	TRBD1	TGTGCCAGCAGTTGGGGACAGGGTGCGAACACTGAAGCTTTCTTT	CASSWGQGANTEAFF
TRBJ1-3	TRBV5-1	few	-	TGCGCCAGCGCGACATTTCTGGGAAACACCATATATTTT	CASATFLGNTIYF
TRBJ1-2	TRBV29-1	-	-	TGCAGCGTTGTAGGGAGGGTTGGCTACACCTTC	CSVVGRVGYTF
TRBJ2-5	TRBV6-5	few	TRBD2	TGTGCCAGCTGGGGGGGGACCCAGTACTTC	CASWGGTQYF
TRBJ1-5	TRBV19	-	-	TGTGCCAGTAGTATAGAAGGGTTGGGGGGTAATCAGCCCCAGCATTTT	CASSIEGLGGNQPQHF
TRBJ2-5	TRBV28	-	-	TGTGCCAGCAGTCTCCCAGGTAGACGTCAGGGGGAGACCCAGTACTTC	CASSLPGRRQGETQYF
TRBJ1-3	TRBV7-2	-	-	TGTGCCAGCAGCTTAGCTCAGGGCTCTGGAAACACCATATATTTT	CASSLAQGSGNTIYF